Described below is a single T cell receptor beta chain sequence and its context. What it recognizes is unknown. This sample stems from a study of T cell repertoires in cytomegalovirus infection. Study summary: TCR beta signatures that were public indicated CMV infection and matching HLA type. Findings and caveats of the study: The ex vivo response was dominated by HLA-C-restricted CMV-specific TCR beta clonotypes.

There are 14 residues in the CDR3. J gave up 5 bases and V 5 bases, and 6 bases lay outside the gene matches. Germline CDR1 MNHNS, CDR2 SASEGT. In TCRdb, the reads were re-called with MiXCR into one record per CDR3 protein. Of about 490,000 distinct CDR3 sequences in the sample, less than 30% were seen once. Sequencing was performed on PBMCs. The sequence came from a human donor in good health (CMV status not recorded). Some clones in this sample may be carry-over from other donors' samples. This rearrangement joins TRBV6-1 to TRBJ2-5; TRBD1 agrees at 9 bases. The CDR3 region has the DNA TGTGCCAGCAGTCAGGGGACAGGGTTGGAGACCCAGTACTTC. This sequence encodes CASSQGTGLETQYF.